The T cell receptor (beta chain) described here comes from a study of blood T cell repertoires in COVID-19. Whole-study context: The United States, Italy and Spain were the sources of the acute and convalescent COVID-19 samples. Sources were T cells, B-cell-depleted T cells, or PBMCs; the material itself was cDNA or gDNA.

As processed by the authors: Using reference gene primer amplification, nucleated cell counts were estimated. The assay was immunoSEQ multiplex PCR, and TCRdb's table has in-frame clones only and misses some. D and trimming were read from the DNA, whereas the V and J calls and clone size are those reported in that table. Of around 55,000 clones in the sample, around 84% were seen once. The germline V and J ends were trimmed by 5 bases and 4 bases, with 10 bases remaining between them. This CDR3 has 13 amino acids. In its sample, this clone was seen a few times. This receptor was obtained from a human donor in a cohort sampled during active or convalescent COVID-19. The sequencing sample was made of peripheral blood. The chain employs TRBV12-3 or TRBV12-4 and TRBJ2-3; D unresolved. CDR3 residues: CASSRGRSDTQYF. The CDR3 coding sequence is TGTGCCAGCAGTCGCGGCCGGTCAGATACGCAGTATTTT.